The 14 T cell receptor beta chains below come from one sample, sequenced in a study of shared clonotypes between healthy human individuals. Sequencing used immunoSEQ multiplex PCR; TCRdb keeps in-frame clones, though not all of them. The table shows about 980,000 clones, with more than 75% occurring only once. Material: memory CD4+ T cells sorted from blood. Subset noted: CD45RA-negative fraction. Receptors originate from a man between 18 and 29 years old in good health.

This chain connects TRBV7-2 to TRBJ2-6, with TRBD1 as a possible D gene (5 bases). The CDR3 is 18 residues long. Per the germline V gene, CDR1 is SGHTA and CDR2 is FQGNSA. Trimming shortened V by 5 bases and J by 3 bases, and 20 bases separated the two germline ends. This chain's CDR3 is CASSPRQQGLGGANVLTF. The CDR3 bases are TGTGCCAGCAGCCCCCGACAGCAAGGGCTGGGTGGGGCCAACGTCCTGACTTTC.

The chain uses TRBV5-6 and TRBJ1-2; 8 bases agree with TRBD1. There are 12 residues in the CDR3. Germline-derived CDR1 and CDR2 are SGHDT and YYEEEE. Trimming removed 6 bases from V and 8 bases from J; junction bases left unmatched: 6. The CDR3, as DNA: TGTGCCAGCACCAGACAGGGGAGGGGCTACACCTTC. It codes for CASTRQGRGYTF.

The V and J genes are TRBV2 and TRBJ2-7, with D maybe TRBD1 (6 bases). This CDR3 region has 13 residues. V gave up 5 bases and J gave up 2 bases, with 10 bases separating them. Germline CDR1 SNHLY, CDR2 FYNNEI. The DNA for the CDR3 is TGTGCCAGCAGTTTACAGGGACCCTACGAGCAGTACTTC. Protein product: CASSLQGPYEQYF.

This clone was seen a few times. This specimen includes other DNA sequences encoding the same CDR3. The V gene is TRBV5-6, the J gene TRBJ2-7; D is undetermined. This CDR3 has 13 residues. The V end was cut by 2 bases, the J end by 1 base, with 7 bases between. Germline CDR1 and CDR2: SGHDT and YYEEEE. The DNA for the CDR3 is TGTGCCAGCAGCTTACCGGCATCCTACGAGCAGTACTTC. Protein: CASSLPASYEQYF.

V and J are TRBV10-3 and TRBJ2-3, with TRBD2 matching over 10 bases. The V and J ends lost 11 bases and 4 bases, in that order; junction bases with no gene match: 6. From germline, CDR1 is ENHRY and CDR2 SYGVKD. The CDR3 is 13 residues long. The CDR3 bases are TGTGCCGGTAGCGGGGGGTTTTCAGATACGCAGTATTTT. Protein: CAGSGGFSDTQYF.

V is TRBV27 and J is TRBJ2-2, with 7 bases fitting TRBD2. Looked up from germline, CDR1 is MNHEY and CDR2 is SMNVEV (reference sequence). CDR3 length: 19 residues. J lost 1 base, V lost 1 base, and 12 bases had no gene match. The CDR3, as DNA: TGTGCCAGCAGTTTATACGGGCCTCGGGGCGGGGGGAACACCGGGGAGCTGTTTTTT. The encoded protein is CASSLYGPRGGGNTGELFF.

This clone came up a few times. V and J are TRBV6-1 and TRBJ1-5; D remains unclear. The V end was cut by 5 bases, the J end by 5 bases, with 10 bases between. This CDR3 contains 13 residues. CDR1 MNHNS and CDR2 SASEGT come from the germline V gene. The CDR3 sequence is CASSLIGDQPQHF. The CDR3 bases are TGTGCCAGCAGTCTCATTGGTGATCAGCCCCAGCATTTT.

The V and J genes are TRBV5-5 and TRBJ2-7; TRBD1 is a possible D gene (6 bases). Germline V gene lookup returns CDR1 SGHKS and CDR2 YYEKEE (reference sequence). V was trimmed by 3 bases and J by 6 bases, leaving 16 bases between them. This CDR3 contains 14 residues. The CDR3 loop reads CASSSAGTRLEQYF. The CDR3 DNA reads TGTGCCAGCAGCTCCGCCGGGACACGGCTCGAGCAGTACTTC. Together with reference TRBV5-5 and TRBJ2-7, the CDR3 gives the full variable domain: DAGVTQSPTHLIKTRGQQVTLRCSPISGHKSVSWYQQVLGQGPQFIFQYYEKEERGRGNFPDRFSARQFPNYSSELNVNALLLGDSALYLCASSSAGTRLEQYFGPGTRLTVT.

The table lists this clone with many counts. Additional DNA sequences in this sample encode the identical CDR3. V usage is TRBV7-9 and J usage is TRBJ2-7; no definite D call. There are 12 residues in the CDR3. V lost 5 bases and J lost 2, with 7 bases in between. Germline lookup yields CDR1 SEHNR and CDR2 FQNEAQ (reference sequence). CDR3 sequence: CASSLTTYEQYF. The CDR3 coding sequence is TGTGCCAGCAGCCTCACGACCTACGAGCAGTACTTC.

The rearrangement joins TRBV5-8 to TRBJ2-4; unclear D gene. V was pared by 2 bases and J by 5 bases, with 14 bases between. Germline V CDR1 and CDR2: SGHTS, YDEGEE. This CDR3 is built from 15 residues. The CDR3 loop is CASSLVGGSENIQYF. Written as DNA, the CDR3 is TGTGCCAGCAGCTTAGTCGGTGGCAGCGAAAACATTCAGTACTTC.

The chain uses TRBV5-1 and TRBJ2-1; the match to TRBD2 covers 10 bases. CDR3 length: 15 residues. CDR1 and CDR2 (germline): SGHRS, YFSETQ. With 3 bases clipped from V and 12 bases from J, the junction kept 12 bases outside the gene matches. The CDR3 here is CASSSGVAGGAGQFF. The CDR3 bases are TGCGCCAGCAGCTCCGGGGTAGCGGGAGGTGCTGGGCAGTTCTTC.

J is TRBJ2-5 and V is TRBV5-1; 7 bases agree with TRBD2. In germline, CDR1 is SGHRS, CDR2 YFSETQ. The V segment lost 0 bases and the J segment 1 base; nucleotides outside the gene matches: 9. This CDR3 contains 17 residues. The CDR3: CASSLVRLAEIQETQYF. The CDR3 DNA sequence: TGCGCCAGCAGCTTGGTTCGCCTAGCGGAAATCCAAGAGACCCAGTACTTC.

The genes are TRBV6-6 and TRBJ2-1; weak D call: TRBD2 (5 bases). The CDR3 sequence is 13 residues long. Between the trimmed V and J ends, which lost 10 bases and 6 bases, there was a span of 16 bases. Germline CDR1 is MNHNY and CDR2 is SVGAGI (reference sequence). The CDR3, as DNA: TGTGCCACCTCGGGGAGCCGGTTCAATGAGCAGTTCTTC. Protein: CATSGSRFNEQFF.

The V call is TRBV7-8, the J call TRBJ1-1, with D tentatively TRBD1 (5 bases). This CDR3 region has 12 residues. V was shortened by 1 base and J by 8 bases, with 8 bases between the two germline ends. Germline lookup yields CDR1 SGHVS and CDR2 FQNEAQ. CDR3 region: CASSLGRDEAFF. For the CDR3, the DNA is TGTGCCAGCAGCTTAGGACGGGACGAAGCTTTCTTT.